Below are 2 T cell receptor beta chains sequenced from a single sample in a study of regulatory T cells in long-lasting Graves disease. Time point of the sample: persistent/refractory GD, antithyroid drugs over 5 years with positive TRAb. The TCR library was made from RNA extracted from PBMCs. Arm-PCR of CDR3 regions and iRepertoire HTBI primers were used to build TCR beta libraries. TCRdb itself ran the multiplex PCR reads through MiXCR, one entry per CDR3 protein. The table records 450,000 or so distinct CDR3 sequences, around 21% of them present only once. Sequencing was performed on peripheral blood mononuclear cells (PBMCs), taken when the disease was refractory, from a patient treated with antithyroid drugs. All receptors come from a female donor with Graves disease.

V and J are TRBV5-1 and TRBJ2-7, with 7 nucleotides matching TRBD2. There are 14 residues in the CDR3. Germline lookup yields CDR1 SGHRS and CDR2 YFSETQ. Trimming cost V 6 bases and J 0 bases; bases outside gene matches: 6. This chain's CDR3 is CASTTSDSSYEQYF. For the CDR3, the DNA is TGCGCCAGCACCACTAGCGATAGCTCCTACGAGCAGTACTTC.

This clonotype was picked up many times. The rearrangement joins TRBV10-3 to TRBJ2-7; D not resolved. The germline V gene encodes CDR1 ENHRY and CDR2 SYGVKD. Between the trimmed V and J ends, which lost 2 bases and 3 bases, there was a span of 11 bases. This CDR3 has 14 residues. CDR3 sequence: CAISEGPEHYEQYF. CDR3 sequence (DNA): TGTGCCATCAGTGAGGGCCCGGAACACTACGAGCAGTACTTC.